What follows are 28 T cell receptor beta chains derived from one specimen sequenced in a study of T cell changes during pregnancy in multiple sclerosis (dated by TCRdb to between 2018 and 2020). The library was obtained by the immunoSEQ multiplex PCR assay. TCRdb obtained this table from immuneACCESS and retained in-frame rearrangements with V and J assigned. These tables miss some clones; where compared with another copy, unresolved V genes account for less than half of the shortfall, and the remainder is unexplained. This sample has tens of thousands of clones in its table, and nearly 95% of those were observed once. Less than 0.5% of the sample goes to the ten largest clones. This specimen consisted of CD4+ T cells from peripheral blood mononuclear cells, obtained in the third trimester of pregnancy. These receptors were taken from a female donor with multiple sclerosis, enrolled in a pregnancy study.

This chain uses TRBV4-1 with TRBJ2-7; a possible D gene is TRBD2 (6 bases). Germline V gene sequence: CDR1 MGHRA, CDR2 YSYEKL. V shed 0 bases and J shed 2 bases, with 14 bases lying between them. CDR3 length: 16 residues. As DNA, the CDR3 is TGCGCCAGCAGCCAAGATAGGGAGCGGGCGACCTACGAGCAGTACTTC. Protein product: CASSQDRERATYEQYF.

The V and J genes are TRBV10-3 and TRBJ1-6; TRBD1 matches 9 bases. V trimming: 0 bases; J trimming: 0 bases; junction bases outside the gene matches: 6. This CDR3 has 19 amino acids. The germline CDR1 and CDR2 sequences are ENHRY and SYGVKD. In DNA form, the CDR3 reads TGTGCCATCAGTGAGTCCGGACAGGGGAAAAGCTCCTATAATTCACCCCTCCACTTT. This gives the protein CAISESGQGKSSYNSPLHF.

DNA for the CDR3: TGCGCCAGCAGCCGGACAGGGGGGAGCAATCAGCCCCAGCATTTT. Translation gives CASSRTGGSNQPQHF. J is TRBJ1-5 and V is TRBV10-2; 10 nucleotides align to TRBD1. Trimming at V came to 6 bases and at J to 1 base, leaving 3 bases not matched to a gene. CDR1 is WSHSY and CDR2 is SAAADI in the germline V gene. CDR3 length: 15 residues.

This chain connects TRBV7-6 to TRBJ2-5; D possibly corresponds to TRBD2 (5 bases). The germline gives CDR1 SGHVS, CDR2 FNYEAQ. This CDR3 has 11 residues. The V end was cut by 4 bases, the J end by 7 bases, with 7 bases between. The CDR3 loop is CASSSGGTQYF. For the CDR3, the DNA is TGTGCCAGCAGCTCCGGAGGGACCCAGTACTTC.

The J gene is TRBJ2-2, the V gene TRBV10-2, with D unclear. CDR1 is WSHSY, CDR2 SAAADI, per germline. The germline V and J ends were trimmed by 2 bases and 2 bases, with 9 bases remaining between them. The CDR3 extends over 15 amino acids. The CDR3 DNA reads TGCGCCAGCAGTGAGACAACACCCAACACCGGGGAGCTGTTTTTT. This sequence encodes CASSETTPNTGELFF.

The genes are TRBV2 and TRBJ2-5; 9 bases are shared with TRBD2. The CDR3 runs to 15 residues. Trimming removed 7 bases from V and 5 bases from J; junction bases left unmatched: 11. Germline CDR1 SNHLY, CDR2 FYNNEI. The CDR3 region has the DNA TGTGCCAGCACCCTGAGGAGCGGGGGGCCTGAGACCCAGTACTTC. Residues: CASTLRSGGPETQYF.

CDR3 sequence: CASSYSSALSEQFF. DNA of the CDR3: TGTGCCAGCAGTTACTCGAGCGCTCTAAGTGAGCAGTTCTTC. The J gene is TRBJ2-1, the V gene TRBV6-5; D gene uncertain. CDR1 is MNHEY, CDR2 SVGAGI, per germline. Trimming shortened V by 0 bases and J by 9 bases, and 12 bases separated the two germline ends. The CDR3 has 14 amino acids.

The chain uses TRBV5-4 and TRBJ2-1; D unresolved. Germline lookup yields CDR1 SGHNT and CDR2 YYREEE (reference sequence). Trimming took 0 bases from V and 6 from J, leaving 4 bases between them. The CDR3 totals 12 residues. Here the CDR3 reads CASSLVRNEQFF. The DNA of the CDR3 is TGTGCCAGCAGCTTGGTGCGCAATGAGCAGTTCTTC.

This clone was observed a few times. The CDR3 spells CASSSGGKDTEAFF. The DNA of the CDR3 is TGTGCCAGCAGTTCCGGCGGGAAGGACACTGAAGCTTTCTTT. V usage is TRBV6-5 and J usage is TRBJ1-1, with D hard to call. V was pared by 4 bases and J by 3 bases, with 12 bases between. The CDR3 has 14 amino acids. CDR1 is MNHEY and CDR2 is SVGAGI in the germline V gene.

The J gene is TRBJ2-3, the V gene TRBV18; 11 bases match TRBD2. Germline values: CDR1 KGHSH, CDR2 LQKENI. CDR3 length: 16 amino acids. The ends lost 1 base at V and 5 bases at J; junction bases unmatched: 5. Written as DNA, the CDR3 is TGTGCCAGCTCACCACTAGCGGGGGGGCTTCGAGATACGCAGTATTTT. This codes for CASSPLAGGLRDTQYF.

The DNA for the CDR3 is TGTGCCTGGGACAGGAACACTGAAGCTTTCTTT. It encodes CAWDRNTEAFF. The chain is built from TRBV30 and TRBJ1-1, with D possibly matching TRBD1 (5 bases). V shed 5 bases and J shed 1 base, with 5 bases lying between them. The CDR3 length is 11 residues. Germline V lookup: CDR1 GTSNPN, CDR2 SVGIG (reference sequence).

This chain joins TRBV4-2 and TRBJ2-1; 16 bases are a match to TRBD2. Germline CDR1 LGHNA, CDR2 YNFKEQ. With V trimmed by 1 base and J by 9 bases, 6 bases remained unmatched. CDR3 length: 17 residues. The CDR3 here is CASSQAGTSGGAREQFF. CDR3 in DNA: TGTGCCAGCAGCCAAGCCGGGACTAGCGGGGGGGCTCGTGAGCAGTTCTTC.

In nucleotides, the CDR3 is TGCGCCAGCAGCCACAGCGGGGGCGAACTCAATTCACCCCTCCACTTT. It yields the protein CASSHSGGELNSPLHF. This chain links TRBV4-1 with TRBJ1-6; D is possibly TRBD1 (6 bases). Trimming removed 3 bases at V and 7 bases at J, with 16 bases between. Per germline, CDR1 MGHRA and CDR2 YSYEKL. The CDR3 contains 16 residues.

This clone was observed a few times. The genes are TRBV6-1 and TRBJ1-1, with D tentatively TRBD1 (6 bases). The germline V gene encodes CDR1 MNHNS and CDR2 SASEGT. The ends were cut back, 1 base at V and 11 bases at J, with 14 bases in the middle. The CDR3 totals 13 residues. CDR3 nucleotide sequence: TGTGCCAGCAGTGAAGTTGTCCAGGGGCGGGCTTTCTTT. Translating gives CASSEVVQGRAFF.

In its sample, this clone was seen once. CDR3 nucleotides: TGTGCCAGCTCATGGACAGGGTCTAGTAACAATCAGCCCCAGCATTTT. Its protein product is CASSWTGSSNNQPQHF. This chain links TRBV18 with TRBJ1-5; TRBD1 matches 8 bases. The junction had 9 bases not matched to a gene; V was cut back by 5 bases and J by 3 bases. The germline V gene has CDR1 KGHSH and CDR2 LQKENI. CDR3 length equals 16 residues.

V and J are TRBV4-2 and TRBJ2-3; TRBD2 matches at 13 bases. There are 16 residues in the CDR3. The ends lost 2 bases at V and 3 bases at J; junction bases unmatched: 2. CDR1 and CDR2 (germline): LGHNA, YNFKEQ. The CDR3 nucleotides read TGTGCCAGCAGCCAATTGACTAGCGGGGGGACAGATACGCAGTATTTT. Translation: CASSQLTSGGTDTQYF.

This sequence joins TRBV30 and TRBJ1-1, with a tentative D call TRBD1 (6 bases). The CDR3 length is 13 residues. V lost 6 bases, J lost 0 bases, and 11 bases lay in between. In germline, CDR1 is GTSNPN, CDR2 SVGIG (reference sequence). The CDR3 loop is CACLRQVNTEAFF. In DNA form, the CDR3 reads TGTGCCTGCTTGCGACAGGTGAACACTGAAGCTTTCTTT.

The genes are TRBV30 and TRBJ1-3; D gene unclear. Germline CDR1 is GTSNPN and CDR2 is SVGIG (reference sequence). The V gene lost 3 bases and the J gene lost 4 bases, with 10 bases spanning the gap. The CDR3 consists of 13 residues. CDR3 loop: CAWSAGFGNTIYF. The CDR3 region has the DNA TGTGCCTGGAGCGCAGGTTTCGGAAACACCATATATTTT.

The V and J genes are TRBV9 and TRBJ2-5; TRBD2 agrees at 8 bases. Trimming took 0 bases from V and 5 from J; bases not matched to a gene: 6. Germline values: CDR1 SGDLS, CDR2 YYNGEE. This CDR3 spans 15 amino acids. The chain's CDR3 is CASSVAGGPRETQYF. The CDR3 DNA reads as TGTGCCAGCAGCGTAGCGGGGGGGCCGCGTGAGACCCAGTACTTC. Combining the CDR3 with reference TRBV9 and TRBJ2-5 gives the whole variable domain DSGVTQTPKHLITATGQRVTLRCSPRSGDLSVYWYQQSLDQGLQFLIQYYNGEERAKGNILERFSAQQFPDLHSELNLSSLELGDSALYFCASSVAGGPRETQYFGPGTRLLVL.

The chain uses TRBV6-1 and TRBJ1-1; tentative D call: TRBD1 (6 bases). Germline V lookup: CDR1 MNHNS, CDR2 SASEGT. The CDR3 contains 14 residues. V lost 6 bases and J 0 bases, leaving 11 bases between the germline ends. Here the CDR3 DNA reads TGTGCCAGCAGGCCGGGACACCTGAACACTGAAGCTTTCTTT. It is translated as CASRPGHLNTEAFF.

This chain links TRBV5-1 with TRBJ1-6; D ambiguous. V was trimmed by 3 bases and J by 5 bases, leaving 15 bases between them. Germline V gene sequence: CDR1 SGHRS, CDR2 YFSETQ. This CDR3 is built from 16 residues. CDR3 nucleotides: TGCGCCAGCAGCTCCGGACTGATTCCCGATAATTCACCCCTCCACTTT. This codes for CASSSGLIPDNSPLHF. The full variable domain, with the rest looked up from reference TRBV5-1 and TRBJ1-6, is KAGVTQTPRYLIKTRGQQVTLSCSPISGHRSVSWYQQTPGQGLQFLFEYFSETQRNKGNFPGRFSGRQFSNSRSEMNVSTLELGDSALYLCASSSGLIPDNSPLHFGNGTRLTVT.

The V call is TRBV18, the J call TRBJ1-6; maybe TRBD1 (6 bases). Germline V gene data show CDR1 as KGHSH and CDR2 as LQKENI. The V gene lost 2 bases and the J gene lost 9 bases, with 14 bases spanning the gap. The CDR3 spans 15 residues. The CDR3 spells CASSPDRGIISPLHF. CDR3 nucleotides: TGTGCCAGCTCACCAGATAGGGGGATTATTTCACCCCTCCACTTT.

The rearrangement joins TRBV7-8 to TRBJ1-1; D is possibly TRBD1 (6 bases). CDR3 length equals 13 residues. CDR1 is SGHVS, CDR2 FQNEAQ, per germline. The V and J ends lost 5 bases and 10 bases respectively, with 17 bases between them. Here the CDR3 reads CASSDSSTGGAFF. The CDR3 DNA sequence: TGTGCCAGCAGCGATTCCTCGACAGGAGGAGCTTTCTTT. Filled out from reference TRBV7-8 and TRBJ1-1, the complete variable domain reads GAGVSQSPRYKVAKRGQDVALRCDPISGHVSLFWYQQALGQGPEFLTYFQNEAQLDKSGLPSDRFFAERPEGSVSTLKIQRTQQEDSAVYLCASSDSSTGGAFFGQGTRLTVV.

V usage is TRBV9 and J usage is TRBJ1-6, with TRBD1 matching over 10 bases. The trim removed 3 bases at V and 10 bases at J, leaving 4 bases unmatched. Germline values: CDR1 SGDLS, CDR2 YYNGEE. The length of the CDR3 is 14 residues. The CDR3 nucleotides are TGTGCCAGCAGCGCGGGACAGGGGCGGTCACCCCTCCACTTT. Its protein product is CASSAGQGRSPLHF.

V is TRBV30 and J is TRBJ2-1; D might be TRBD2 (7 bases). The length of the CDR3 is 15 residues. CDR1 is GTSNPN, CDR2 SVGIG, per germline (reference sequence). Deletions cut 2 bases from V and 9 bases from J, with 20 bases between. The CDR3 coding sequence is TGTGCCTGGAGTTGGTCGGGGGGCCGGAAAATTGAGCAGTTCTTC. Encoded protein: CAWSWSGGRKIEQFF. Looking up the rest from reference TRBV30 and TRBJ2-1 gives the full variable domain: SQTIHQWPATLVQPVGSPLSLECTVEGTSNPNLYWYRQAAGRGLQLLFYSVGIGQISSEVPQNLSASRPQDRQFILSSKKLLLSDSGFYLCAWSWSGGRKIEQFFGPGTRLTVL.

The V call is TRBV30, the J call TRBJ1-1, with a possible D match to TRBD1 (5 bases). This CDR3 is built from 13 residues. Germline CDR1 GTSNPN, CDR2 SVGIG (reference sequence). Trimming removed 3 bases from V and 1 base from J, with 9 bases in between. The CDR3 region is CAWRATENTEAFF. The CDR3 DNA reads as TGTGCCTGGAGGGCGACAGAGAACACTGAAGCTTTCTTT. The complete variable domain, with remaining parts taken from reference TRBV30 and TRBJ1-1, reads SQTIHQWPATLVQPVGSPLSLECTVEGTSNPNLYWYRQAAGRGLQLLFYSVGIGQISSEVPQNLSASRPQDRQFILSSKKLLLSDSGFYLCAWRATENTEAFFGQGTRLTVV.

The chain links TRBV5-1 to TRBJ1-6, with D possibly being TRBD1 (5 bases). Trimming removed 0 bases at V and 5 bases at J, with 12 bases between. CDR3 length: 16 amino acids. Germline CDR1 SGHRS, CDR2 YFSETQ. CDR3 loop: CASSLDRTENNSPLHF. For the CDR3, the DNA is TGCGCCAGCAGCTTGGACAGGACCGAGAATAATTCACCCCTCCACTTT.

The chain couples TRBV30 to TRBJ1-3, with TRBD1 matching over 7 bases. Germline V gives CDR1 GTSNPN, CDR2 SVGIG (reference sequence). The CDR3 runs to 18 residues. Unmatched junction bases numbered 15, after V lost 4 bases and J lost 0 bases. CDR3 residues: CAWKVLTTGKNSGNTIYF. The CDR3 coding sequence is TGTGCCTGGAAGGTTTTGACGACAGGGAAGAACTCTGGAAACACCATATATTTT. Drawing the rest from reference TRBV30 and TRBJ1-3, the complete variable domain is SQTIHQWPATLVQPVGSPLSLECTVEGTSNPNLYWYRQAAGRGLQLLFYSVGIGQISSEVPQNLSASRPQDRQFILSSKKLLLSDSGFYLCAWKVLTTGKNSGNTIYFGEGSWLTVV.